This TCR beta chain originates from a study of blood T cells in healthy people across ages. Staff drew around 10 milliliters of peripheral blood from each donor. In each sample, at least 6.5 million PBMCs were isolated. The authors ran a second PCR of about 7 to 12 cycles using a sample-barcoded 5' primer and a J-beta primer mix. CDR3-containing paired-end reads numbered at least 2.5 million in each sample. TCRdb analysed the 5' RACE reads with MiXCR anew, one entry per CDR3 protein. Of about 640,000 distinct CDR3 sequences in the sample, around three fifths were seen once. Study results and limitations: Older age went with lower TCR beta diversity per million T cells, in a roughly linear way.

A remark on this clonotype: Its specificity is unknown.

This TCR derives from a man in his sixties in good health. The sample comprised blood.

The CDR3 is CASSFGGATDTQYF. CDR3 DNA sequence: TGTGCCAGCAGCTTTGGCGGGGCCACAGATACGCAGTATTTT. The chain carries TRBV7-2 and TRBJ2-3; D is possibly TRBD2 (6 bases). Germline values: CDR1 SGHTA, CDR2 FQGNSA. Trimming removed 3 bases from V and 2 bases from J, with 9 bases in between. The CDR3 totals 14 residues.